This T cell receptor (beta chain) was recorded in a study of cytomegalovirus exposure and HLA in healthy donors. Whole-study findings and limits: TCR beta chains numbering more than 150 were designated cytomegalovirus-associated. Clusters of TCRs from the first cohort tended to co-occur in the approximately 120 validation repertoires (as a later analysis found). While the bulk of TCR sequences proved rare, some public TCRs turned up in many donors. Reports described diagnosis of cytomegalovirus status by the classifier as highly specific and sensitive.

As regards this clone: Its cognate antigen is unknown.

Method: immunoSEQ multiplex PCR; TCRdb's copy keeps in-frame clones and lacks some. The sample records 55,000 to 70,000 clones, roughly 94% being singletons. Trimming took off 0 bases at V and 0 bases at J, with 14 bases between the two ends. This CDR3 is built from 17 residues. CDR1 is SGDLS, CDR2 YYNGEE, per germline. This chain joins TRBV9 and TRBJ2-3; D might be TRBD1 (5 bases). Sequencing was performed on PBMCs. This sequence was found in a man aged 18 to 30 in good health and CMV-seronegative. Here the CDR3 DNA reads TGTGCCAGCAGCGTAGTGGGCGCAGGGCGAAGCACAGATACGCAGTATTTT. As protein: CASSVVGAGRSTDTQYF. The full variable domain, its missing parts supplied by reference TRBV9 and TRBJ2-3, is DSGVTQTPKHLITATGQRVTLRCSPRSGDLSVYWYQQSLDQGLQFLIQYYNGEERAKGNILERFSAQQFPDLHSELNLSSLELGDSALYFCASSVVGAGRSTDTQYFGPGTRLTVL.